This T cell receptor beta chain was recovered during a study of cytomegalovirus exposure and HLA in healthy donors. Whole-study findings and limits: Sequencing likely caused a cluster of highly shared sequence variants. Some TCR beta chains (over 150 of them) were listed as cytomegalovirus-associated.

The PCR used 60 Vbeta and 13 Jbeta primers. How the authors handled the data: Among the unique TCR beta chains that a later analysis counted, some 73 million in all, 9.5 million to 11 million were shared. TCRdb's copy holds only in-frame clones and misses some; the assay was immunoSEQ multiplex PCR. The V and J calls and clone size come from that table; D and trimming were worked out from the DNA. The sample holds roughly 98,000 clones; about three quarters are singletons and the top ten take about 1.5%. As for this clone: What it recognizes is unknown.

Trimming took 1 base from V and 11 from J, leaving 11 bases between them. This CDR3 comprises 12 residues. Germline CDR1 and CDR2: MGHDK and SYGVNS. The sample consisted of PBMCs. The source of this sequence is a man aged 35-49 years in good health and CMV-seronegative. The V call is TRBV25-1, the J call TRBJ1-1, with D possibly being TRBD1 (6 bases). CDR3 residues: CASSESVTGAFF. CDR3 coding DNA: TGTGCCAGCAGTGAATCTGTGACAGGCGCTTTCTTT.